The present TCR beta chain was sequenced within a study of blood T cell repertoires in COVID-19. Study-level background: Material from acute and convalescent COVID-19 was sourced from the United States, Italy and Spain. T cells, B-cell-depleted T cells, or PBMCs provided the cDNA or gDNA that served as material.

Trimming left V 2 bases short and J 4 bases short, with 13 bases between. CDR3 length equals 15 residues. CDR1 and CDR2 (germline): SGHTA, FQGNSA. Under the authors' procedure: Estimation of nucleated cell counts was performed using reference gene primer amplification. The data were produced by immunoSEQ multiplex PCR, yet TCRdb's version contains in-frame clones alone and is incomplete. Clone size and V and J calls were adopted from that table, with D and trimming inferred from the DNA. The table shows under 40,000 clones, with around 85% occurring only once. The sequencing input was peripheral blood. The chain couples TRBV7-2 to TRBJ2-3; tentatively, D is TRBD1 (5 bases). This clonotype was sampled from a human donor with acute or convalescent COVID-19. The donor label of this sample is uncertain. This chain's CDR3 is CASSLISQGADTQYF. The CDR3 nucleotides are TGTGCCAGCAGCTTAATCTCGCAGGGCGCAGATACGCAGTATTTT.